This TCR beta chain was observed in a study of monozygotic twins with inflammatory bowel disease. Addition of UMIs with a 6-nucleotide sample barcode was achieved by template switching. Reanalyzing the 5' RACE reads, TCRdb keeps one entry per CDR3 protein, without DNA. The sample table sets out around 380,000 distinct CDR3 sequences. Germline CDR1 and CDR2: SGHRS and YFSETQ. This CDR3 region has 15 residues. The chain has TRBV5-1 and TRBJ2-7; TCRdb's assignment of TRBD1 cannot be checked, as there is no DNA. The TCR originated in a human donor with ulcerative colitis or Crohn's disease, or a healthy co-twin of an affected twin (not recorded which). The sequencing sample was made of blood. The CDR3 loop is CASSLAWQGAGEQYF.